The source of this T cell receptor beta chain is a study of blood T cells in healthy people across ages. Whole-study findings and limits: Diversity was higher, and naive CD4+ cells more numerous, in long-lived donors than in aged donors.

A second PCR, run for 7 to 11 cycles, used a sample-barcoded 5' primer plus a J-beta primer mix. Via MiXCR, TCRdb re-called the 5' RACE reads, giving one row per CDR3 protein. The profile shows hundreds of thousands of distinct CDR3 sequences, 40% to 50% of them singletons. The CDR3 sequence is 14 residues long. Germline CDR1 and CDR2: DFQATT and SNEGSKA (reference sequence). Trimming shortened V by 6 bases and J by 4 bases, and 13 bases separated the two germline ends. Points on this clonotype: Its antigen is currently unknown.

The chain is built from TRBV20-1 and TRBJ1-6; no firm D call. What was sequenced was blood. The source of this sequence is a man aged 55 to 70 in good health. The CDR3 DNA follows: TGCAGTGCCAGACCCCCCGGGTATAATTCACCCCTCCACTTT. Translated, it gives CSARPPGYNSPLHF.